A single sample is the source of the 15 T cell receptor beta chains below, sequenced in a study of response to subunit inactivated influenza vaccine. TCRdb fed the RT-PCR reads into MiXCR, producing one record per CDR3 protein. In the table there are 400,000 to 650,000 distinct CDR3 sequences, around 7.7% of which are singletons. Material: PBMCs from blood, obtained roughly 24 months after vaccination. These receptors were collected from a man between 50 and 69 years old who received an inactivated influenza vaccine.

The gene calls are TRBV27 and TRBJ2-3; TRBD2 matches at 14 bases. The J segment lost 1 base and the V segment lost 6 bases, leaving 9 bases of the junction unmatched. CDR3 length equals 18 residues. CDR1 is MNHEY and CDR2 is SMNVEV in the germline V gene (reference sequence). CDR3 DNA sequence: TGTGCCAGCAGACCCGGGACTAGCGGGAGCGAAGGCACAGATACGCAGTATTTT. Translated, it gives CASRPGTSGSEGTDTQYF.

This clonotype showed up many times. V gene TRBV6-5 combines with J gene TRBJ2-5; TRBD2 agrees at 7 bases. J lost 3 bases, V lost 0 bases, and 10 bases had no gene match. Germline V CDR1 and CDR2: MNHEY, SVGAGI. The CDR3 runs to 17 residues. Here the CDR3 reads CASSYSRGGLRKETQYF. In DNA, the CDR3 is TGTGCCAGCAGTTACTCGCGGGGAGGGTTGAGGAAAGAGACCCAGTACTTC.

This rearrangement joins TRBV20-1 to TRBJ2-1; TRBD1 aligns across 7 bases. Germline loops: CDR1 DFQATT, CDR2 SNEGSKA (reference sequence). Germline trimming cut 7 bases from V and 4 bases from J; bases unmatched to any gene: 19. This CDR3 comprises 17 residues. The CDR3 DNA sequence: TGCAGTGTTAAAACCGTCCCCGGCAGGGGGACGTACAATGAGCAGTTCTTC. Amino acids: CSVKTVPGRGTYNEQFF.

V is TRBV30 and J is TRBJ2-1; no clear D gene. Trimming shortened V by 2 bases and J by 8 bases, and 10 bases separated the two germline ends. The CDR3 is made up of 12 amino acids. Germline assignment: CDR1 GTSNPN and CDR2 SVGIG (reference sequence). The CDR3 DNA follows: TGTGCCTGGAGTTTCAGGATCGATGAGCAGTTCTTC. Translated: CAWSFRIDEQFF.

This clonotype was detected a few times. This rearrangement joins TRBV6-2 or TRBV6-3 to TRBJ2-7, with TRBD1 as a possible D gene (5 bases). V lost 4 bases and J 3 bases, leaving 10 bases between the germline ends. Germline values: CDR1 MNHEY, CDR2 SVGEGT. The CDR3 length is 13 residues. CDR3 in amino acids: CASSSTRVYEQYF. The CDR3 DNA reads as TGTGCCAGCAGTTCTACCAGGGTCTACGAGCAGTACTTC.

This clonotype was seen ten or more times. In nucleotides, the CDR3 is TGCAGCGTTGAAGGGGACCTTACGCGCACAGATACGCAGTATTTT. Amino acids: CSVEGDLTRTDTQYF. V is TRBV29-1 and J is TRBJ2-3, with D perhaps TRBD1 or TRBD2 (5 bases each). The CDR3 consists of 15 residues. CDR1 and CDR2 from the germline V gene are SQVTM and ANQGSEA. Trimming stripped 1 base from V and 1 base from J, with 12 bases between.

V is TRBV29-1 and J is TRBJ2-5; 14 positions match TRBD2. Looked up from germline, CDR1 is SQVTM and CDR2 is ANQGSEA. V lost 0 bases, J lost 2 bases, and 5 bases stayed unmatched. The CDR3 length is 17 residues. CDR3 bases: TGCAGCGTTGAAGAAGGGACTAGCGGGGGACTTCAAGAGACCCAGTACTTC. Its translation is CSVEEGTSGGLQETQYF.

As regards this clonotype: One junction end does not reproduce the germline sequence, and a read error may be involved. The CDR3 sequence is CVSSTGQGYNEQFF. The CDR3 DNA reads as TGTGTCAGCAGCACGGGACAGGGTTACAATGAGCAGTTCTTC. The chain joins TRBV12-3 or TRBV12-4 to TRBJ2-1, with 9 bases identical to TRBD1. The CDR3 totals 14 residues.

CDR3: CASSLSPGGGGGNQPQHF. The DNA of the CDR3 is TGTGCCAGCAGCTTATCTCCAGGGGGCGGGGGAGGCAATCAGCCCCAGCATTTT. The rearrangement uses TRBV11-1 and TRBJ1-5, with 8 bases lining up with TRBD1. The CDR3 is 18 amino acids. Looked up from germline, CDR1 is SGHAT and CDR2 is FQDESV (reference sequence). The V and J ends lost 2 bases and 2 bases, in that order; junction bases with no gene match: 11.

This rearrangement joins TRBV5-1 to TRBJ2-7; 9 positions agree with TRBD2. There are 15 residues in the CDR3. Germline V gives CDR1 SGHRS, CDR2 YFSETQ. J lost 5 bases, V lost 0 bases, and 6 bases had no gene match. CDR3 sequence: CASSLAREGHNEQYF. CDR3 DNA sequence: TGCGCCAGCAGCTTGGCGCGGGAGGGCCACAACGAGCAGTACTTC.

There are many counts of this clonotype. The CDR3 region is CASSPQLNQPQHF. The CDR3 DNA reads TGCGCCAGCAGCCCTCAACTTAATCAGCCCCAGCATTTT. J is TRBJ1-5 and V is TRBV4-1; D gene ambiguous. V lost 4 bases and J 4 bases, leaving 8 bases between the germline ends. The germline gives CDR1 MGHRA, CDR2 YSYEKL. The CDR3 runs 13 residues.

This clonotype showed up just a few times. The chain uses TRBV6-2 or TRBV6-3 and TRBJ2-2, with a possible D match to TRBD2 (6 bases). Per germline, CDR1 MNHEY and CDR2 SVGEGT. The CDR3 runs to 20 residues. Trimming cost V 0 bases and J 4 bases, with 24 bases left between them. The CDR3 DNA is TGTGCCAGCAGTTACTCCCCCCCCGGGCTTGGGCTGGGGGGCACCGGGGAGCTGTTTTTT. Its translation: CASSYSPPGLGLGGTGELFF.

CDR3 sequence reads: CASRPLAGGGETQYF. For the CDR3, the DNA is TGTGCCAGCCGTCCTCTAGCGGGAGGCGGGGAGACCCAGTACTTC. The rearrangement links TRBV19 to TRBJ2-5, with 11 bases that match TRBD2. With 9 bases clipped from V and 5 bases from J, the junction kept 11 bases outside the gene matches. Germline CDR1 is LNHDA and CDR2 is SQIVND (reference sequence). CDR3 length: 15 amino acids.

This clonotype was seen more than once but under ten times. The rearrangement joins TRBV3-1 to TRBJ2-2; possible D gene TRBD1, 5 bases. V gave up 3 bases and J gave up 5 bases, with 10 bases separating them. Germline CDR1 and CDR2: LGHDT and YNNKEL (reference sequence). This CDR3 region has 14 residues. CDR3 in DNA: TGTGCCAGCAGCCAGGGGCACAGGACCGGGGAGCTGTTTTTT. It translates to CASSQGHRTGELFF. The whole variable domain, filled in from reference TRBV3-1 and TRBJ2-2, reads DTAVSQTPKYLVTQMGNDKSIKCEQNLGHDTMYWYKQDSKKFLKIMFSYNNKELIINETVPNRFSPKSPDKAHLNLHINSLELGDSAVYFCASSQGHRTGELFFGEGSRLTVL.

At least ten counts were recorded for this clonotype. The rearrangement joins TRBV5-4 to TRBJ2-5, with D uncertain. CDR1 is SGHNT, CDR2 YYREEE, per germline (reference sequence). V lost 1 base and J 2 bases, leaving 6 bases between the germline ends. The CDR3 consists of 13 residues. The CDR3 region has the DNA TGTGCCAGCAGCTTGACGGTTCAAGAGACCCAGTACTTC. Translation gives CASSLTVQETQYF.